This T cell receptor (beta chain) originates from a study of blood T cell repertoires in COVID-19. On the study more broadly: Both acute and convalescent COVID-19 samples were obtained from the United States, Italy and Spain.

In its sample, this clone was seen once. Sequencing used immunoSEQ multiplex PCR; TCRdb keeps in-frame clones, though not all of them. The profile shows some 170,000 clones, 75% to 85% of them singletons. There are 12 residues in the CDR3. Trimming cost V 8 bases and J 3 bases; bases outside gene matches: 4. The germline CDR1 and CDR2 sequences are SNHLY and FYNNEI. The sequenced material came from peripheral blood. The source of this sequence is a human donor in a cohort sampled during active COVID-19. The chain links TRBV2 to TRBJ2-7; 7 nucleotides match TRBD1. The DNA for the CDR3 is TGTGCCAGCCTTTCAGGGGGCTACGAGCAGTACTTC. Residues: CASLSGGYEQYF.